What follows are 5 T cell receptor beta chains derived from one specimen sequenced in a study of CD8+CD57+ T cells in acquired aplastic anemia. Genomic DNA templated the TCR beta VDJ and CDR3 profiling. From the reads, TCRdb called clonotypes with MiXCR, one entry per CDR3 protein. The table has about 400,000 distinct CDR3 sequences, roughly 68% seen once; the top ten hold 4%. The sample taken for sequencing was sorted CD4+, CD8+, or CD8+CD57+ T cells (not recorded which) from PBMCs. The source of these receptors is a human donor in good health, serving as a control.

The CDR3 coding sequence is TGTGCCAGCAGTGAAACTAGCGGGGGGGCCGGGGAGCTGTTTTTT. Amino acid sequence: CASSETSGGAGELFF. The V gene is TRBV2, the J gene TRBJ2-2; 13 bases are shared with TRBD2. CDR3 length: 15 amino acids. V shed 2 bases, J shed 6 bases, and the junction held 0 bases outside the gene matches. The germline V gene has CDR1 SNHLY and CDR2 FYNNEI.

This chain links TRBV6-2 or TRBV6-3 with TRBJ2-3, with 10 nucleotides matching TRBD2. The V and J ends lost 5 bases and 5 bases, in that order; junction bases with no gene match: 4. CDR1 MNHEY and CDR2 SVGEGT come from the germline V gene. This CDR3 spans 14 amino acids. The CDR3 region has the DNA TGTGCCAGCAGTACTAGCGGGGCGGAAGATACGCAGTATTTT. It specifies CASSTSGAEDTQYF.

This chain links TRBV15 with TRBJ1-2; D is undetermined. The V and J ends lost 0 bases and 8 bases respectively, with 7 bases between them. Germline CDR1 reads LNHNV; CDR2 reads YYDKDF (reference sequence). The CDR3 loop spans 12 amino acids. CDR3 bases: TGTGCCACCAGCAGAGATTTCGAAGGCTACACCTTC. Translation gives CATSRDFEGYTF.

The chain uses TRBV15 and TRBJ1-5; D is ambiguous. V lost 9 bases to trimming and J lost 7 bases, with 16 bases between them. Germline V lookup: CDR1 LNHNV, CDR2 YYDKDF (reference sequence). The CDR3 length is 13 residues. The CDR3 DNA is TGTGCCACTTCCGCTGGGCTCCGGCAGCCCCAGCATTTT. Translation gives CATSAGLRQPQHF.

As to this clonotype: The junction does not match germline at one end; this may be a read error. The rearrangement uses TRBV27 and TRBJ2-3, with TRBD2 as a possible D gene (7 bases). This CDR3 has 14 amino acids. Germline V gene lookup returns CDR1 MNHEY and CDR2 SMNVEV (reference sequence). The CDR3 bases are TGCGCCAGCAGTGTGCGGGGGCGGACAGATACGCAGTATTTT. Its translation: CASSVRGRTDTQYF.